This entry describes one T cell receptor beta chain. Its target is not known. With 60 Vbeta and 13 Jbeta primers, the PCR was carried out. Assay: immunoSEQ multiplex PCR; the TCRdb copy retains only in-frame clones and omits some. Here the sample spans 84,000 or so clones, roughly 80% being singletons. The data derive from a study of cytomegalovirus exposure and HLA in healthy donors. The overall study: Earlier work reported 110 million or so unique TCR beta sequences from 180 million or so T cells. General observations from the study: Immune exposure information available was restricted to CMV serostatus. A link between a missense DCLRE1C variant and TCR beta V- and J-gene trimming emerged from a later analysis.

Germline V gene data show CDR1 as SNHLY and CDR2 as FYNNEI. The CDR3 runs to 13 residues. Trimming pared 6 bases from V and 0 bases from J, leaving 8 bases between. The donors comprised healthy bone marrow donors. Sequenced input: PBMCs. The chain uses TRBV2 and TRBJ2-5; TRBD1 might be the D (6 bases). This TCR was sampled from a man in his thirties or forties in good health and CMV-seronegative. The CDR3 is CASSRDNQETQYF. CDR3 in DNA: TGTGCCAGCAGCCGGGACAACCAAGAGACCCAGTACTTC. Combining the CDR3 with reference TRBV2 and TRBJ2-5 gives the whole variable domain EPEVTQTPSHQVTQMGQEVILRCVPISNHLYFYWYRQILGQKVEFLVSFYNNEISEKSEIFDDQFSVERPDGSNFTLKIRSTKLEDSAMYFCASSRDNQETQYFGPGTRLLVL.